Given below is one TCR beta chain in context. This clone was detected only once. Its antigen remains undetermined. Per-base qualities were not stored, and no clone one base away is much larger. This sample was taken from a study of blood T cell repertoires in COVID-19 (dated by TCRdb to 2020 to 2021). Study-level background: Collaborator samples came from the United States, Italy and Spain and covered acute and convalescent phases of COVID-19. The prospective study material was composed of cDNA or gDNA derived from T cells, B-cell-depleted T cells, or PBMCs. Sample metadata almost always included a de-identified subject ID, COVID-19 status, age in years and sex. Deeply sampled blood TCRbeta repertoires from subjects exposed to, actively infected with, or recovered from COVID-19 were included in the dataset. A freely available public database, intended as a resource for researchers studying the immune response to SARS-CoV-2, is where the repertoires were released. Where available, HLA class I and class II types were obtained from metadata supplied by the sample provider rather than from assay-based typing. The samples were drawn from two sources: the first 160 participants of the ongoing ImmuneRACE study, and 950 to 1,500 subjects contributed by 6 global collaborators.

At one collaborating source in Seattle, patients were enrolled during active infection and were followed longitudinally through the course of disease. Each collaborating institution followed its own protocols to collect whole blood in K2EDTA tubes. For TCRbeta analysis, collaborator samples were shipped as frozen whole blood, as isolated PBMCs, or as DNA extracted from either sample type. The germline V gene provides CDR1 SGHNT and CDR2 YENEEA. From V the trimming removes 3 bases and from J it removes 9 bases, while the gene matches leave 3 bases of the junction unaccounted for. CDR3 length: 14 amino acids, cysteine to phenylalanine. Only the CDR3 part of the read is kept: 42 bases, read in frame from the first base. TCRbeta CDR3 regions were amplified from genomic DNA by means of the immunoSEQ Assay, a bias-controlled multiplex PCR. The authors' analysis ran thus. The number of nucleated cells in each sample was estimated by amplification of reference gene primers within the assay. Sequence reads were collapsed and filtered to measure the absolute abundance of every unique TCRbeta CDR3 rearrangement. For each sample, productive Simpson clonality was calculated as the square root of Simpson's diversity index across productive rearrangements. TCRdb carries this immuneACCESS record with in-frame sequences only. Its versions omit some clonotypes, under half of them owing to an unresolved V gene in the studies checked, with the rest unexplained. V and J calls and clone size are as listed in that table; D and trimming were resolved from the DNA. Present in this sample are about 340,000 clones, over 80% of which were seen just once. Around 6% of the sample belongs to the ten largest clones.

Points the paper makes about the study in general: The amount of clinical and demographic metadata varied by source and participant and was provided uncurated.

The sequence was collected from a woman aged 45-60 years with COVID-19, enrolled during active disease. The chain is encoded by TRBV11-3 joined to TRBJ2-1; 12 middle bases align to TRBD2. Sequences were obtained from peripheral blood. CDR3 sequence: CASSFLAGGGEQFF. At the DNA level, the sequence is TGTGCCAGCAGCTTTCTAGCGGGAGGGGGTGAGCAGTTCTTC. Supplemented by the reference TRBV11-3 and TRBJ2-1 proteins around the CDR3, the complete variable domain is EAGVVQSPRYKIIEKKQPVAFWCNPISGHNTLYWYLQNLGQGPELLIRYENEEAVDDSQLPKDRFSAERLKGVDSTLKIQPAELGDSAVYLCASSFLAGGGEQFFGPGTRLTVL.